The clone carrying this T cell receptor beta chain was counted between two and nine times. The sample belongs to a study of T-cell memory formation after mild COVID-19. On the study more broadly: The study found TCR clusters largely donor specific.

Researchers used 5'RACE with constant-segment primers to make TCR alpha and TCR beta cDNA libraries that carry sample barcodes and UMIs. A single record per CDR3 protein comes from TCRdb applying MiXCR to the 5' RACE reads. The table has more than 250,000 distinct CDR3 sequences, roughly 15% seen once. V lost 3 bases to trimming and J lost 1 base, with 15 bases between them. CDR3 length: 16 amino acids. Germline V gene sequence: CDR1 SGHRS, CDR2 YFSETQ. This TCR was recovered from a man aged 18 to 29 who had mild COVID-19 (a few samples of this study predate the infection). Cell type and time point are not known. The chain couples TRBV5-1 to TRBJ2-3; D is possibly TRBD1 or TRBD2 (5 bases each). Sequenced material: PBMCs or a T cell subset sorted from them (not recorded which). CDR3 DNA: TGCGCCAGCAGCTGGGGCGGGCATAGGGGCACAGATACGCAGTATTTT. Translating it yields CASSWGGHRGTDTQYF.